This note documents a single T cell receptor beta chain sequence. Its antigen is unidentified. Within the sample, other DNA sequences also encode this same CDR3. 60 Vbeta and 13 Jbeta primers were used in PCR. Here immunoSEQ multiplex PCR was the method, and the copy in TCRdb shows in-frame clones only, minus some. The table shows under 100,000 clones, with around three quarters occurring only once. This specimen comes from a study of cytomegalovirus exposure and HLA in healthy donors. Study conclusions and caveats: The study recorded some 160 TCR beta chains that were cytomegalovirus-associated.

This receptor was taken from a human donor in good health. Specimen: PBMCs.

CDR3 nucleotide sequence: TGTGCCAGTAGTATAGTAGTTCACGCGGAACGAGGGGGCTACACCTTC. This translates into CASSIVVHAERGGYTF. J is TRBJ1-2 and V is TRBV19; D is unresolved. This CDR3 is 16 amino acids long. With 1 base removed from V and 8 bases from J, the gap between germline ends came to 20 bases. Germline CDR1 and CDR2: LNHDA and SQIVND (reference sequence).